Listed below are T cell receptor beta chains from one sample, sequenced in a study of T cells after yellow fever vaccination. TCRdb re-called the 5' RACE reads with MiXCR, one entry per CDR3 protein. The data contain just under 600,000 distinct CDR3 sequences, approximately 15% of them seen just once; the ten biggest clones take up roughly an eighth. Here the sequenced sample was PBMCs, taken on the day of the yellow fever booster vaccination. The receptors come from a man aged 25-45 years who received the YFV17D yellow fever vaccine. Both conserved end residues are part of each CDR3. Clone size is stated in some rows and not others, as once, few, many or a class when expanded.

abundance,v_gene,j_gene,CDR3aa
-,TRBV6-2/TRBV6-3,TRBJ2-7,CASRRSGQPNEQYF
many,TRBV30,TRBJ1-2,CAWRGRRSDGYTF
-,TRBV5-4,TRBJ2-7,CASSLPAGSTYEQYF
-,TRBV12-3/TRBV12-4,TRBJ2-7,CASNLVGAYEQYF
-,TRBV10-3,TRBJ2-2,CAINRDRENTGELFF
-,TRBV7-6,TRBJ2-2,CASSFAGDLNTGELFF
-,TRBV24-1,TRBJ2-2,CATSHGGVGTGELFF
-,TRBV5-1,TRBJ2-3,CASSLALGQGSTDTQYF
-,TRBV7-8,TRBJ2-7,CASSSVGSGRDEQYF
few,TRBV7-2,TRBJ2-3,CASSFDYLTDTQYF
-,TRBV20-1,TRBJ2-2,CSATKVVNTGELFF
-,TRBV7-9,TRBJ2-7,CASSLALTPYEQYF
-,TRBV29-1,TRBJ1-1,CSAEFSPSGTEAFF
-,TRBV12-3/TRBV12-4,TRBJ1-1,CATTRGVNTEAFF
-,TRBV2,TRBJ2-5,CASSEGQFQETQYF
-,TRBV11-2,TRBJ2-1,CASSLGTAHEQFF
-,TRBV15,TRBJ2-5,CATSSSRETQYF
few,TRBV6-5,TRBJ1-2,CASRGGGLYGYTF
-,TRBV10-3,TRBJ1-1,CAISEWGGEAFF
few,TRBV4-3,TRBJ2-5,CASSQDFGNWGETQYF
few,TRBV27,TRBJ2-7,CASTGTSGAYEQYF
few,TRBV7-9,TRBJ2-7,CASGYRDNEQYF
once,TRBV3-1,TRBJ2-7,CASSHATSYEQYF
few,TRBV5-8,TRBJ2-5,CASSSSNTARGETQYF
-,TRBV6-1,TRBJ2-3,CASKNRDTDTQYF
few,TRBV10-3,TRBJ2-3,CAISETELDTQYF
-,TRBV4-2,TRBJ2-5,CASSQEDGRQETQYF
few,TRBV9,TRBJ2-1,CASSVAAFSYNEQFF
-,TRBV5-4,TRBJ2-4,CASSLERGGTRNIQYF
few,TRBV20-1,TRBJ2-7,CSARAGGQGNYEQYF
few,TRBV4-3,TRBJ2-7,CASSQAGNYEQYF
-,TRBV10-3,TRBJ2-4,CATWDSKNIQYF
few,TRBV5-1,TRBJ2-2,CASSWTTQWGLGTGELFF
-,TRBV18,TRBJ2-7,CASSPTVAYEQYF
few,TRBV6-5,TRBJ2-4,CASSYSRDGNIQYF
few,TRBV5-1,TRBJ1-1,CASSWGQELNTEAFF
-,TRBV5-1,TRBJ1-6,CASSLRQNNSPLHF
-,TRBV28,TRBJ2-5,CASRPQAAQETQYF
-,TRBV9,TRBJ1-6,CASSDRQGEDSPLHF
-,TRBV10-1,TRBJ2-3,CASSESKQRTQYF
-,TRBV9,TRBJ2-5,CASSVTWGGYQETQYF
few,TRBV29-1,TRBJ2-5,CSVLQGAETQYF
few,TRBV10-1,TRBJ2-3,CASSEKGTGPDTQYF
few,TRBV29-1,TRBJ2-3,CSVREVPTDTQYF
many,TRBV4-3,TRBJ2-2,CASSHPPGRLNTGELFF
-,TRBV7-2,TRBJ2-7,CASRGLYEQYF
-,TRBV28,TRBJ2-2,CASTPWLAGEVNTGELFF
few,TRBV11-2,TRBJ2-7,CASSTFGPSHEQYF
-,TRBV11-2,TRBJ2-5,CTCSLGLAGGPQETQYF
-,TRBV6-1,TRBJ1-6,CASSGSGQAYNSPLHF